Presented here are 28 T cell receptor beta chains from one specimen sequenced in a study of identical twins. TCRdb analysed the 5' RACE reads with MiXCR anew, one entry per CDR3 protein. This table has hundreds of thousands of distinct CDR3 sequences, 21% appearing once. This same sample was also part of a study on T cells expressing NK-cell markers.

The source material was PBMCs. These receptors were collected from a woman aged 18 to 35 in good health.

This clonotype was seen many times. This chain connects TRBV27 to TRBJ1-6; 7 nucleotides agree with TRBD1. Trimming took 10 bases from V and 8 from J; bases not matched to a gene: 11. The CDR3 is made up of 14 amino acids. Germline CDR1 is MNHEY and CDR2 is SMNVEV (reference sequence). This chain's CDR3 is CATRDSQGDSPLHF. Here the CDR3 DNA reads TGTGCCACCAGGGACAGCCAGGGGGATTCACCCCTCCACTTT.

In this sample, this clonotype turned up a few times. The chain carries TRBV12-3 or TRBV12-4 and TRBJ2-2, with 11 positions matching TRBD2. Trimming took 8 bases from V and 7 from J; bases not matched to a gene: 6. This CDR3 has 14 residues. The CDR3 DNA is TGTGCCAGCCAATATAGCGGGGGGGTCGGGGAGCTGTTTTTT. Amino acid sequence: CASQYSGGVGELFF.

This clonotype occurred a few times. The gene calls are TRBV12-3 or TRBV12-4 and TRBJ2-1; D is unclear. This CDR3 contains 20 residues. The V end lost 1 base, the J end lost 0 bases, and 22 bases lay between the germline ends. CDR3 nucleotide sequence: TGTGCCAGCAGTTTAGAGGTGGATTGGTCCCCCGAGAGCTCCTACAATGAGCAGTTCTTC. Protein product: CASSLEVDWSPESSYNEQFF.

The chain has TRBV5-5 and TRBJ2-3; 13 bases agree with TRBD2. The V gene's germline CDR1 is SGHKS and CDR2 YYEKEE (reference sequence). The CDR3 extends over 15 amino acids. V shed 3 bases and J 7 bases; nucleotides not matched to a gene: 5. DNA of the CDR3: TGTGCCAGCAGCTATGGACTAGCGGGAGAACATACGCAGTATTTT. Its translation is CASSYGLAGEHTQYF.

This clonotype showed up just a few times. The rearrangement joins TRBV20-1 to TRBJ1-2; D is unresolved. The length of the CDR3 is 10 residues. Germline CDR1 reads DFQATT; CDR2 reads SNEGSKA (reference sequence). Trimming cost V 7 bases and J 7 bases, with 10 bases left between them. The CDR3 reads CSVKVRGYTF. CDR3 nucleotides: TGCAGTGTCAAGGTTCGTGGCTACACCTTC.

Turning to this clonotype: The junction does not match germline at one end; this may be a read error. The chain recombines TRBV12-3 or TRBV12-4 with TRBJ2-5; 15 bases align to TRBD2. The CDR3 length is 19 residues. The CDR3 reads CAISLAYGTSGRHGETQYF. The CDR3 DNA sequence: TGTGCCATCAGTTTAGCTTACGGGACTAGCGGGAGGCATGGAGAGACCCAGTACTTC.

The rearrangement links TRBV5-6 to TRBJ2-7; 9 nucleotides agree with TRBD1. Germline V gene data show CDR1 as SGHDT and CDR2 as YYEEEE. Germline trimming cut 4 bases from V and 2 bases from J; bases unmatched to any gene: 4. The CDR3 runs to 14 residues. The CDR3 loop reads CASSTDRGTYEQYF. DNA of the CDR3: TGTGCCAGCAGCACGGACAGGGGAACCTACGAGCAGTACTTC.

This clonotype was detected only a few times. The CDR3 bases are TGCGCCAGCAGCCAAGGGGGCTCAGACGGGCAGTTCTTC. This sequence encodes CASSQGGSDGQFF. J is TRBJ2-1 and V is TRBV4-1; D possibly corresponds to TRBD1 (5 bases). This CDR3 contains 13 residues. Germline V gene lookup returns CDR1 MGHRA and CDR2 YSYEKL. V shed 1 base and J shed 12 bases, with 13 bases lying between them.

The DNA for the CDR3 is TGCAGTGCTAGCGTCCCGCGGGGGGACTCCTACAATGAGCAGTTCTTC. Translating gives CSASVPRGDSYNEQFF. The chain is built from TRBV20-1 and TRBJ2-1; TRBD2 agrees at 8 bases. Per germline, CDR1 DFQATT and CDR2 SNEGSKA (reference sequence). The CDR3 extends over 16 amino acids. V trimming: 3 bases; J trimming: 0 bases; junction bases outside the gene matches: 7.

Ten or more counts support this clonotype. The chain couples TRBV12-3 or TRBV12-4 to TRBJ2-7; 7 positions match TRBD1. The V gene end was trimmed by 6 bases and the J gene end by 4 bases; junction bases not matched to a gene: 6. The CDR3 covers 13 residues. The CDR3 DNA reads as TGTGCCAGCAGCCCCGGGACAGATTACGAGCAGTACTTC. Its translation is CASSPGTDYEQYF.

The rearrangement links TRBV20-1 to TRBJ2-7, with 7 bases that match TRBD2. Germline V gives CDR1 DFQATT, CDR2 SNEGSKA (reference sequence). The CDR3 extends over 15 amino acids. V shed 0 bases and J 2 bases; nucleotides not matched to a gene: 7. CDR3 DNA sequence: TGCAGTGCTAGAGATCTTGAGCGGGGCCCCTACGAGCAGTACTTC. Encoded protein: CSARDLERGPYEQYF.

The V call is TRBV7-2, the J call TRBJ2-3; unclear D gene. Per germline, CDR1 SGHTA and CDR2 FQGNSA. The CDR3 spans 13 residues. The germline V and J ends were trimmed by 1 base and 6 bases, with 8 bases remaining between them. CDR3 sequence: CASSLGPSDTQYF. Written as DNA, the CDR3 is TGTGCCAGCAGCTTAGGGCCCTCGGATACGCAGTATTTT.

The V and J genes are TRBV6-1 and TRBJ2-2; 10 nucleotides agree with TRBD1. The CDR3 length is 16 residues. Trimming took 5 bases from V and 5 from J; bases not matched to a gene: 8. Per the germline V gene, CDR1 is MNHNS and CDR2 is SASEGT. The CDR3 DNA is TGTGCCAGCAGTCCACTTGGGACAGGGGAAACCGGGGAGCTGTTTTTT. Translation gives CASSPLGTGETGELFF.

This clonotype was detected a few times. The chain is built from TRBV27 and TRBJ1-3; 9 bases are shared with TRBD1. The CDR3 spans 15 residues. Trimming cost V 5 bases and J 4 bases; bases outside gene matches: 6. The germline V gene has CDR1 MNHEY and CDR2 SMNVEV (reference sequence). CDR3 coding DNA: TGTGCCAGCAGTCCGGGACAGGGCTCCGGAAACACCATATATTTT. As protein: CASSPGQGSGNTIYF.

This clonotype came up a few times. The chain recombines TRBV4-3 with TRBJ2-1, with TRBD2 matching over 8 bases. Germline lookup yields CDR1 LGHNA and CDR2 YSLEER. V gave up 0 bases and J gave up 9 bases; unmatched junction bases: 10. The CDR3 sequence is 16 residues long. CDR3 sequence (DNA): TGCGCCAGCAGCCAAGACCCCCGCGGGAGGAGAGCTGAGCAGTTCTTC. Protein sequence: CASSQDPRGRRAEQFF.

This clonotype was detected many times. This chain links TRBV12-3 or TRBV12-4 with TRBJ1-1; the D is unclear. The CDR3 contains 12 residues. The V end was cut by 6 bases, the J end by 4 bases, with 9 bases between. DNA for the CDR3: TGTGCCAGCAGCTTGGTGGCCACTGAAGCTTTCTTT. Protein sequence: CASSLVATEAFF.

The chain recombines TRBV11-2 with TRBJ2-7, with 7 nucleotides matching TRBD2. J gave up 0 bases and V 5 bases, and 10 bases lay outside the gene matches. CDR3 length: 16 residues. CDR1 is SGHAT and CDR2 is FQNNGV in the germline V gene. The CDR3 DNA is TGTGCCAGCAGCGGGAAGGATAGCGGGCCCTCCTACGAGCAGTACTTC. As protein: CASSGKDSGPSYEQYF.

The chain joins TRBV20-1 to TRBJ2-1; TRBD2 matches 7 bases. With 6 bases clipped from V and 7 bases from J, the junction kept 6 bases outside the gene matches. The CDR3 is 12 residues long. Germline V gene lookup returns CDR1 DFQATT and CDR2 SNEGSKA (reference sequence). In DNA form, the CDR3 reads TGCAGTGCCCGGGACTATAAAAATGAGCAGTTCTTC. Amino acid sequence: CSARDYKNEQFF.

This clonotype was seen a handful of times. The DNA of the CDR3 is TGTGCCAGCAGCCTGGAGCTGAATGAAAAACTGTTTTTT. Its protein product is CASSLELNEKLFF. V gene TRBV7-9 combines with J gene TRBJ1-4, with D hard to call. This CDR3 contains 13 residues. V was pared by 5 bases and J by 5 bases, with 9 bases between. Looked up from germline, CDR1 is SEHNR and CDR2 is FQNEAQ (reference sequence).

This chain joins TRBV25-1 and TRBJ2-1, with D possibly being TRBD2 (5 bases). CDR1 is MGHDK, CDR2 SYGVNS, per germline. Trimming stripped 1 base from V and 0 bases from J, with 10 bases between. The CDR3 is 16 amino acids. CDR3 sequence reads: CASSESRGSSYNEQFF. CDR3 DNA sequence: TGTGCCAGCAGTGAATCAAGAGGGAGCTCCTACAATGAGCAGTTCTTC.

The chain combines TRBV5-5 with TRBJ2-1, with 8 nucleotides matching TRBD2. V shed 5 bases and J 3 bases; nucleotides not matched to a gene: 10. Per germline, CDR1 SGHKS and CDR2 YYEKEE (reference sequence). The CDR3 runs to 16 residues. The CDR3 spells CASRRRGGDSYNEQFF. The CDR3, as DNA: TGTGCCAGCAGGCGACGGGGGGGTGATAGCTACAATGAGCAGTTCTTC.

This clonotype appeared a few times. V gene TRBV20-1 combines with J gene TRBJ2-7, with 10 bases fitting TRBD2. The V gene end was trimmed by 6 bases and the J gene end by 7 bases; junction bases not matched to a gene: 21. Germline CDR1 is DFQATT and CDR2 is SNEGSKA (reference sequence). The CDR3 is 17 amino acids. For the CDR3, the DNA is TGCAGTGCCACAGTAGGTGGAGCGGGAGGGCCGTTAGGGGAGCAGTACTTC. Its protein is CSATVGGAGGPLGEQYF.

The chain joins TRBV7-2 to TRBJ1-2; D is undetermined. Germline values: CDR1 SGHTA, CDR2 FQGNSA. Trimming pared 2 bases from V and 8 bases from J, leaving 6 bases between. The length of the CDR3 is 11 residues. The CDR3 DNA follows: TGTGCCAGCAGCTTAATGCACGGCTACACCTTC. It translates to CASSLMHGYTF.

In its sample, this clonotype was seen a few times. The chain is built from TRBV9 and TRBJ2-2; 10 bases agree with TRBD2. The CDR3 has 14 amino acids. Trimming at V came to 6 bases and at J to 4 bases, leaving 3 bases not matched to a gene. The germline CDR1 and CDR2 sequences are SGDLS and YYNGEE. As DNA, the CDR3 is TGTGCCAGCAAAACTAGCGGGGTCACCGGGGAGCTGTTTTTT. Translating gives CASKTSGVTGELFF. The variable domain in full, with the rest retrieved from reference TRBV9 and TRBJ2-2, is DSGVTQTPKHLITATGQRVTLRCSPRSGDLSVYWYQQSLDQGLQFLIQYYNGEERAKGNILERFSAQQFPDLHSELNLSSLELGDSALYFCASKTSGVTGELFFGEGSRLTVL.

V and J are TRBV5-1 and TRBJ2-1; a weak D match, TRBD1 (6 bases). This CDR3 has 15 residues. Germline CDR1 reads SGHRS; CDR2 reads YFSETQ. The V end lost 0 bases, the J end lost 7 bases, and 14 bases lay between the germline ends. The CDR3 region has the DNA TGCGCCAGCAGCTTGGGACAGGCCCGTTTGAATGAGCAGTTCTTC. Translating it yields CASSLGQARLNEQFF.

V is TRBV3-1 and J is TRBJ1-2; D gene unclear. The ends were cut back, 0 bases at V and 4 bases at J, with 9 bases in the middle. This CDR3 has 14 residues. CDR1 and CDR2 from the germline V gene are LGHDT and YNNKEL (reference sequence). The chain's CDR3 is CASSQEGIGYGYTF. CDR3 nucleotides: TGTGCCAGCAGCCAAGAGGGGATCGGCTATGGCTACACCTTC. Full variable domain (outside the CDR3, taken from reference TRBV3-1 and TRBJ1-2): DTAVSQTPKYLVTQMGNDKSIKCEQNLGHDTMYWYKQDSKKFLKIMFSYNNKELIINETVPNRFSPKSPDKAHLNLHINSLELGDSAVYFCASSQEGIGYGYTFGSGTRLTVV.

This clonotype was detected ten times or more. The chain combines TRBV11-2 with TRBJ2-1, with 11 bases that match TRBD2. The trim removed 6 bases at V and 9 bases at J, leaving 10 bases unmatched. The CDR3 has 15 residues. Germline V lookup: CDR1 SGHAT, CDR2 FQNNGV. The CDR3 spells CASRLTSGSSGEQFF. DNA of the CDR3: TGTGCCAGCAGACTTACTAGCGGGAGTTCCGGTGAGCAGTTCTTC.

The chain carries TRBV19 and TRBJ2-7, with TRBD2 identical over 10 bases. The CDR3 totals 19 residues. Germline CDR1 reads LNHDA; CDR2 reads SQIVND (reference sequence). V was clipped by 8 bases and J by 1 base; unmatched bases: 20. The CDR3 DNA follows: TGTGCCAGTGTGCCCGGGACTGACTCCGGGACTAGCGAGTCCTACGAGCAGTACTTC. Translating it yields CASVPGTDSGTSESYEQYF. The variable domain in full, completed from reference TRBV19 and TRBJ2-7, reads DGGITQSPKYLFRKEGQNVTLSCEQNLNHDAMYWYRQDPGQGLRLIYYSQIVNDFQKGDIAEGYSVSREKKESFPLTVTSAQKNPTAFYLCASVPGTDSGTSESYEQYFGPGTRLTVT.